The clone carrying this T cell receptor beta chain was detected a few times. As yet, its antigen is unknown. Trimming removed 6 bases from V and 4 bases from J, with 14 bases in between. Germline CDR1 reads SGHDT; CDR2 reads YYEEEE. The CDR3 runs 14 residues. The sample is drawn from a study of beta chain features in type 1 diabetes. Looking at the study overall: The samples had 107,917,701 sorted cells examined in all. Study results and caveats: Compared with healthy donors, patients appeared to share more similar naive, central memory and regulatory TCRB repertoires. The VDJ junctions of type 1 diabetes patients carried fewer insertions and more deletions.

Expressed TCRB transcripts were sequenced, since all the RNA that had been isolated was reverse transcribed. The method was immunoSEQ multiplex PCR; TCRdb's version includes in-frame clones alone and lacks a portion of them. The table includes about 930,000 clones, 15% to 20% detected once. Using CD45RO/CCR7/CD25/CD127/CD95/CD27, CD4+ naive, central memory, regulatory and stem cell-like memory cells were sorted. The sequence was obtained from a woman between 18 and 29 years old in good health. Input material: naive CD4+ T cells from blood. The V call is TRBV5-6, the J call TRBJ1-5; no clear D gene. For the CDR3, the DNA is TGTGCCAGCACAGTAGGCCAGGAGAATCAGCCCCAGCATTTT. Translated: CASTVGQENQPQHF.